This T cell receptor (beta chain) emerged from a study of blood T cell repertoires in COVID-19. Study processing details: Estimates of nucleated cell counts were drawn from the amplification of reference gene primers. The repertoire was sequenced with immunoSEQ multiplex PCR; TCRdb's copy has only in-frame clones and lacks some. V and J calls and clone size are given by that table; D and trimming were obtained from the DNA. The repertoire holds 250,000 to 350,000 clones, with 70% to 85% as singletons. The germline gives CDR1 SGHRS, CDR2 YFSETQ. Between the trimmed V and J ends, which lost 0 bases and 1 base, there was a span of 9 bases. The CDR3 consists of 15 residues.

This TCR derives from a human donor with COVID-19, enrolled during active disease. The donor label of this sample is uncertain. Sequenced input: peripheral blood. The chain combines TRBV5-1 with TRBJ2-3; D is undetermined. The CDR3 DNA reads TGCGCCAGCAGCTTGGAGAACGCGCGCACAGATACGCAGTATTTT. Encoded protein: CASSLENARTDTQYF.